The 6 T cell receptor beta chains below all came from one sample that was sequenced in a study of post-analysis software for immune sequencing data. These receptors' antigens are unknown. Study-level findings and limits: Several TRBV segments occurring more often in patients than controls included TRBV5-6, TRBV5-1 and TRBV20-1.

Every TCR beta cDNA library bore unique molecular identifiers. TCRdb used MiXCR to reprocess the PCR reads, holding one entry per CDR3 protein. The table has some 700,000 distinct CDR3 sequences, 55% to 70% seen once; the top ten hold over 9%. Sequences were obtained from blood. Receptors were obtained from a girl aged 2-10 years with multiple sclerosis.

V gene TRBV11-3 combines with J gene TRBJ2-1; D gene ambiguous. Trimming cost V 1 base and J 7 bases, with 14 bases left between them. Germline V CDR1 and CDR2: SGHNT, YENEEA. The CDR3 contains 15 residues. CDR3: CASSLVAKGRNEQFF. The CDR3 DNA reads as TGTGCCAGCAGCTTAGTCGCGAAGGGAAGGAATGAGCAGTTCTTC. Together with reference TRBV11-3 and TRBJ2-1, the CDR3 gives the full variable domain: EAGVVQSPRYKIIEKKQPVAFWCNPISGHNTLYWYLQNLGQGPELLIRYENEEAVDDSQLPKDRFSAERLKGVDSTLKIQPAELGDSAVYLCASSLVAKGRNEQFFGPGTRLTVL.

This clonotype was recorded only once. The chain links TRBV15 to TRBJ2-1; 12 bases line up with TRBD2. With 5 bases clipped from V and 6 bases from J, the junction kept 5 bases outside the gene matches. Germline V gives CDR1 LNHNV, CDR2 YYDKDF (reference sequence). This CDR3 region has 15 residues. In nucleotides, the CDR3 is TGTGCCACCAGCTCCCCTAGCGGGGGGGGCAATGAGCAGTTCTTC. The encoded protein is CATSSPSGGGNEQFF. Drawing the rest from reference TRBV15 and TRBJ2-1, the complete variable domain is DAMVIQNPRYQVTQFGKPVTLSCSQTLNHNVMYWYQQKSSQAPKLLFHYYDKDFNNEADTPDNFQSRRPNTSFCFLDIRSPGLGDTAMYLCATSSPSGGGNEQFFGPGTRLTVL.

This clonotype was seen a handful of times. V usage is TRBV6-5 and J usage is TRBJ2-5; 9 bases are shared with TRBD1. Looked up from germline, CDR1 is MNHEY and CDR2 is SVGAGI. V shed 5 bases, J shed 5 bases, and the junction held 9 bases outside the gene matches. The CDR3 extends over 15 amino acids. Written as DNA, the CDR3 is TGTGCCAGCAGTCCTGGGACAGGGAGGCGGGAGACCCAGTACTTC. As protein: CASSPGTGRRETQYF.

The CDR3 is CASNRRDNEQFF. The CDR3, as DNA: TGTGCCAGCAACAGGCGGGACAATGAGCAGTTCTTC. The V gene is TRBV2, the J gene TRBJ2-1, with D perhaps matching TRBD1 or TRBD2 (5 bases each). The CDR3 is 12 residues long. Trimming removed 7 bases from V and 5 bases from J, with 9 bases in between. CDR1 is SNHLY and CDR2 is FYNNEI in the germline V gene.

Only a few counts were recorded for this clonotype. Here the CDR3 DNA reads TGCAGCGTTCTGGGGGTACTAGCGGGCGGAGATACGCAGTATTTT. The encoded protein is CSVLGVLAGGDTQYF. This chain links TRBV29-1 with TRBJ2-3; 9 nucleotides line up with TRBD2. The germline V gene has CDR1 SQVTM and CDR2 ANQGSEA. The length of the CDR3 is 15 residues. V was pared by 5 bases and J by 5 bases, with 11 bases of the junction left unmatched.

The V call is TRBV5-5, the J call TRBJ1-2; the D gene is possibly TRBD1 (6 bases). The germline V gene has CDR1 SGHKS and CDR2 YYEKEE (reference sequence). CDR3 length equals 15 residues. V lost 2 bases, J lost 5 bases, and 16 bases lay in between. The chain's CDR3 is CASSFEGGIGYGYTF. For the CDR3, the DNA is TGTGCCAGCAGCTTTGAGGGGGGAATCGGTTATGGCTACACCTTC.